Listed below are T cell receptor beta chains from one sample, sequenced in a study of Graves' ophthalmopathy and Graves' hyperthyroidism. MiXCR, applied by TCRdb to the multiplex PCR reads, yields one record per CDR3 protein. The data contain some 1.1 million distinct CDR3 sequences, about 40% of them singletons. Specimen: peripheral blood or thyroid tissue (not recorded which). The receptor source for this set is an adult man with Graves' hyperthyroidism. CDR3s include the opening cysteine and the closing phenylalanine or tryptophan. A D gene is named only where the DNA matches it firmly. Only some rows state a clone size, as once, few, many or a class for expanded clones.

J gene | D gene | V gene | clone size | CDR3 protein | CDR3 DNA
TRBJ1-2 | . | TRBV12-3/TRBV12-4 | many | CASSLGGGSYGYTF | TGTGCCAGCAGTTTGGGGGGTGGAAGCTATGGCTACACCTTC
TRBJ1-2 | . | TRBV7-9 | . | CASSAEGTGTRGNYGYTF | TGTGCCAGCAGCGCAGAGGGGACCGGGACAAGGGGGAACTATGGCTACACCTTC
TRBJ2-3 | . | TRBV5-6 | . | CASSLALATDTQYF | TGTGCCAGCAGCTTGGCGTTGGCCACAGATACGCAGTATTTT
TRBJ1-6 | . | TRBV3-1 | . | CASSQGSQSSYNSPLHF | TGTGCCAGCAGCCAAGGGTCGCAGAGCTCCTATAATTCACCCCTCCACTTT
TRBJ2-7 | . | TRBV5-4 | . | CASSSPGPNYEQYF | TGTGCCAGCAGCTCACCCGGGCCGAACTACGAGCAGTACTTC
TRBJ1-6 | . | TRBV5-4 | . | CASSPKGGRSYNSPLHF | TGTGCCAGCAGCCCGAAGGGCGGCCGCTCCTATAATTCACCCCTCCACTTT
TRBJ2-7 | TRBD2 | TRBV4-3 | . | CASSQEWTSGNYEQYF | TGCGCCAGCAGCCAAGAATGGACTAGCGGGAACTACGAGCAGTACTTC
TRBJ1-4 | . | TRBV6-1 | few | CASRPERATNEKLFF | TGTGCCAGCAGACCCGAGAGGGCAACTAATGAAAAACTGTTTTTT
TRBJ1-1 | . | TRBV7-9 | many | CASSLVHEGQAFF | TGTGCCAGCAGCTTAGTCCATGAGGGCCAAGCTTTCTTT
TRBJ1-1 | . | TRBV29-1 | . | CSFEVNTEAFF | TGCAGTTTTGAGGTGAACACTGAAGCTTTCTTT
TRBJ2-7 | . | TRBV12-3/TRBV12-4 | many | CASSLRALLYEQYF | TGTGCCAGCAGTTTAAGGGCTTTGCTATACGAGCAGTACTTC
TRBJ2-2 | . | TRBV29-1 | . | CSYRPNQNTGELFF | TGCAGCTATAGACCGAACCAGAACACCGGGGAGCTGTTTTTT
TRBJ2-3 | TRBD1 | TRBV5-1 | . | CASTRTGADTQYF | TGCGCCAGCACCCGGACAGGGGCAGATACGCAGTATTTT
TRBJ2-5 | TRBD1 | TRBV29-1 | few | CSVDPGTGGKTQYF | TGCAGCGTTGATCCGGGGACAGGGGGCAAGACCCAGTACTTC
TRBJ2-5 | TRBD2 | TRBV20-1 | . | CSARDRLAGARRETQYF | TGCAGTGCTAGAGATAGGCTAGCGGGGGCCCGGCGGGAGACCCAGTACTTC
TRBJ1-1 | TRBD1 | TRBV6-1 | . | CASGRDRVESEAFF | TGTGCCAGCGGGAGGGACAGGGTAGAATCTGAAGCTTTCTTT
TRBJ1-2 | TRBD1 | TRBV20-1 | many | CSASDRDRTTYGYTF | TGCAGTGCTAGCGACCGGGACAGGACCACCTATGGCTACACCTTC
TRBJ2-7 | TRBD1 | TRBV29-1 | . | CSVVAGTASHEQYF | TGCAGCGTTGTAGCCGGGACAGCGTCACACGAGCAGTACTTC
TRBJ1-1 | TRBD1 | TRBV6-5 | many | CASSGQGGTTEAFF | TGTGCCAGCAGCGGACAGGGCGGTACCACTGAAGCTTTCTTT
TRBJ2-7 | TRBD1 | TRBV10-3 | many | CAISESIGTVYEQYF | TGTGCCATCAGTGAGTCGATCGGGACAGTCTACGAGCAGTACTTC
TRBJ1-1 | . | TRBV29-1 | many | CSVPGPWNTEAFF | TGCAGCGTACCGGGACCGTGGAACACTGAAGCTTTCTTT
TRBJ2-7 | . | TRBV28 | . | CASSPGLGEQYF | TGTGCCAGCAGTCCCGGGCTAGGCGAGCAGTACTTC
TRBJ1-2 | . | TRBV7-9 | . | CASSLNLLTNCGYTF | TGTGCCAGCAGCTTAAATCTGCTTACTAACTGTGGCTACACCTTC
TRBJ2-5 | . | TRBV25-1 | . | CASSESSLSGKETQYF | TGTGCCAGCAGTGAATCGAGTCTTTCAGGGAAAGAGACCCAGTACTTC
TRBJ2-7 | . | TRBV10-3 | few | CASSYRLGYEQYF | TGTGCCAGCAGTTATCGCTTGGGCTACGAGCAGTACTTC
TRBJ2-5 | TRBD2 | TRBV6-2/TRBV6-3 | . | CAGSPRGGQETQYF | TGTGCCGGCAGCCCGCGGGGGGGTCAAGAGACCCAGTACTTC
TRBJ2-7 | TRBD1 | TRBV28 | . | CASSSIGQGSVYEQYF | TGTGCCAGCAGTTCCATCGGACAGGGGTCGGTGTACGAGCAGTACTTC
TRBJ2-2 | TRBD1 | TRBV12-3/TRBV12-4 | . | CASSTGGGNTGELFF | TGTGCCAGCAGTACAGGGGGAGGGAACACCGGGGAGCTGTTTTTT
TRBJ1-5 | . | TRBV15 | many | CATSRGVGQPQHF | TGTGCCACCTCCAGGGGAGTAGGTCAGCCCCAGCATTTT
TRBJ2-7 | . | TRBV20-1 | many | CSARLSGVSYEQYF | TGCAGTGCTAGGTTGTCAGGCGTCTCCTACGAGCAGTACTTC
TRBJ2-7 | . | TRBV20-1 | many | CSAPQTYEQYF | TGCAGTGCTCCACAAACCTACGAGCAGTACTTC
TRBJ1-4 | . | TRBV12-3/TRBV12-4 | . | CASSYSVSNEKLFF | TGTGCCAGCAGTTACAGCGTCTCTAATGAAAAACTGTTTTTT
TRBJ2-7 | . | TRBV7-6 | . | CASSSSQGISYEQYF | TGTGCCAGCAGCTCCTCGCAGGGAATCTCCTACGAGCAGTACTTC
TRBJ1-6 | . | TRBV7-2 | . | CASSSRSNYNSPLHF | TGTGCCAGCAGCTCCAGGAGCAACTATAATTCACCCCTCCACTTT
TRBJ2-6 | TRBD1 | TRBV13 | few | CASSLRGGQGNSRGSGANVLTF | TGTGCCAGCAGCTTACGGGGGGGACAGGGGAACTCGCGGGGCTCTGGGGCCAACGTCCTGACTTTC
TRBJ1-1 | . | TRBV20-1 | . | CSASDRQGPNTEAFF | TGCAGTGCTAGCGATCGTCAGGGCCCGAACACTGAAGCTTTCTTT
TRBJ1-1 | . | TRBV14 | many | CASSQDIGAEAFF | TGTGCCAGCAGCCAAGACATAGGGGCCGAAGCTTTCTTT
TRBJ1-6 | TRBD1 | TRBV9 | . | CASSSNPGQGTPLHF | TGTGCCAGCAGCTCAAACCCGGGACAGGGGACACCCCTCCACTTT
TRBJ1-5 | . | TRBV7-2 | many | CASSSTGINQPQHF | TGTGCCAGCAGCTCGACAGGAATAAATCAGCCCCAGCATTTT
TRBJ1-2 | . | TRBV7-9 | many | CASSHGTLGGYTF | TGTGCCAGCAGCCACGGCACTTTAGGAGGCTACACCTTC
TRBJ1-2 | TRBD1 | TRBV6-5 | . | CASWDRGKGGYTF | TGTGCCAGCTGGGACAGGGGGAAGGGTGGCTACACCTTC
TRBJ1-1 | . | TRBV20-1 | many | CSARYGRKNTEAFF | TGCAGTGCTAGATATGGGCGGAAGAACACTGAAGCTTTCTTT
TRBJ2-5 | . | TRBV30 | . | CAQTRTEGIQETQYF | TGTGCCCAAACGAGGACGGAGGGTATCCAAGAGACCCAGTACTTC
TRBJ2-7 | . | TRBV10-2 | many | CASSEWSSYEQYF | TGCGCCAGCAGTGAGTGGAGCTCCTACGAGCAGTACTTC
TRBJ2-5 | . | TRBV7-2 | many | CASSPGTGGTQYF | TGTGCCAGCAGCCCAGGGACCGGGGGGACCCAGTACTTC
TRBJ2-7 | TRBD1 | TRBV20-1 | . | CSAKGTGGKYEQYF | TGCAGTGCTAAAGGGACAGGGGGCAAGTACGAGCAGTACTTC
TRBJ2-5 | . | TRBV10-3 | . | CAIRPEQKETQYF | TGTGCCATCAGACCAGAGCAAAAAGAGACCCAGTACTTC
TRBJ2-5 | . | TRBV20-1 | many | CSAISQGIGRTQYF | TGCAGTGCCATAAGCCAGGGGATAGGGAGGACCCAGTACTTC
TRBJ1-5 | TRBD1 | TRBV20-1 | . | CSALGQGSNQPQHF | TGCAGTGCCCTCGGACAGGGTAGCAATCAGCCCCAGCATTTT
TRBJ2-5 | TRBD1 | TRBV5-6 | many | CASSEAGGRQETQYF | TGTGCCAGCAGTGAGGCAGGGGGCCGTCAAGAGACCCAGTACTTC
TRBJ2-7 | TRBD2 | TRBV7-2 | many | CASSPTSPVREQYF | TGTGCCAGCAGCCCGACTAGCCCGGTTAGGGAGCAGTACTTC
TRBJ1-3 | . | TRBV7-9 | few | CASSSLGGSGNTIYF | TGTGCCAGCAGCTCACTGGGAGGCTCTGGAAACACCATATATTTT
TRBJ2-7 | . | TRBV7-2 | many | CASSSGVYEQYF | TGTGCCAGCAGCTCGGGGGTCTACGAGCAGTACTTC
TRBJ2-5 | TRBD2 | TRBV24-1 | . | CSARGGTSGTQETQYF | TGCAGTGCTAGGGGAGGGACTAGCGGGACTCAAGAGACCCAGTACTTC
TRBJ1-1 | . | TRBV3-1 | . | CASSQDGSVTEAFF | TGTGCCAGCAGCCAAGACGGCTCAGTAACTGAAGCTTTCTTT
TRBJ1-6 | TRBD1 | TRBV2 | many | CASRRRQGRDNSPLHF | TGTGCCAGCAGGCGCAGACAGGGCCGCGATAATTCACCCCTCCACTTT
TRBJ1-4 | TRBD1 | TRBV11-2 | . | CASSTRTGRSEKLFF | TGTGCCAGCAGCACCCGGACAGGGAGAAGTGAAAAACTGTTTTTT
TRBJ2-2 | TRBD2 | TRBV20-1 | many | CSARDFQRGGDTGELFF | TGCAGTGCTAGAGATTTCCAGCGGGGGGGGGACACCGGGGAGCTGTTTTTT
TRBJ1-1 | . | TRBV5-1 | once | CASSLGQAGDTEAFF | TGCGCCAGCAGCTTGGGACAGGCCGGGGACACTGAAGCTTTCTTT
TRBJ2-2 | . | TRBV11-1 | . | CASSLAASNTGELFF | TGTGCCAGCAGCTTGGCAGCCTCGAACACCGGGGAGCTGTTTTTT